This entry describes one TCR beta chain. Every donor gave ten milliliters of peripheral blood. Every sample gave at least 5.5 micrograms of total RNA when it was extracted. This entry belongs to a study of blood T cells in healthy people across ages. Study background: Capturing about one barcoded beta molecule per two T cells was achieved by template switching.

With V trimmed by 2 bases and J by 2 bases, 5 bases remained unmatched. Germline CDR1 reads LGHDT; CDR2 reads YNNKEL (reference sequence). The CDR3 is made up of 15 amino acids. Next came a second PCR, run for roughly 6 to 11 cycles, which used a sample-barcoded 5' primer along with a J-beta primer mix. From the 5' RACE reads, TCRdb called clonotypes with MiXCR, one entry per CDR3 protein. The sample lists about 900,000 distinct CDR3 sequences; around 68% were seen once. The specimen was blood. The clonotype was recovered from a young man in good health. The rearrangement joins TRBV3-1 to TRBJ2-7; 8 nucleotides line up with TRBD1. CDR3 sequence reads: CASSQLGQGTYEQYF. DNA of the CDR3: TGTGCCAGCAGCCAACTTGGACAGGGAACCTACGAGCAGTACTTC.